This T cell receptor beta chain was sequenced in a study of blood T cell repertoires in COVID-19. Across the study: Samples of COVID-19 (acute and convalescent) were obtained from the United States, Italy and Spain.

The table lists this clone with a count of one. A read error may produce the germline difference seen at one junction end. The germline V gene has CDR1 LGHDT and CDR2 YNNKEL (reference sequence). There are 13 residues in the CDR3. Per the original data handling: The assay estimated nucleated cells by amplifying reference gene primers. Sequencing was performed with immunoSEQ multiplex PCR; in TCRdb, only in-frame clones are kept and a portion is missing. V and J calls and clone size are those listed in that table; D and trimming were worked out from the DNA. The sample comprises hundreds of thousands of clones, roughly 84% of which are singletons, and just under 3% rests with the top ten. Cohort assignment relied on participant-reported clinical history. What the recovered Cohort 3 donors had was two negative PCRs, clearance, or symptom resolution.

The chain is built from TRBV3-1 (or the pseudogene TRBV3-2) and TRBJ2-1; unclear D gene. This clonotype originated in a woman in her thirties who had recovered from COVID-19. Specimen: PBMCs or T cells enriched from blood (not recorded which). CDR3 DNA sequence: TGTGCCAGCAGCCAATACTCCCACAATGAGCAGTTCTTC. Translating it yields CASSQYSHNEQFF.